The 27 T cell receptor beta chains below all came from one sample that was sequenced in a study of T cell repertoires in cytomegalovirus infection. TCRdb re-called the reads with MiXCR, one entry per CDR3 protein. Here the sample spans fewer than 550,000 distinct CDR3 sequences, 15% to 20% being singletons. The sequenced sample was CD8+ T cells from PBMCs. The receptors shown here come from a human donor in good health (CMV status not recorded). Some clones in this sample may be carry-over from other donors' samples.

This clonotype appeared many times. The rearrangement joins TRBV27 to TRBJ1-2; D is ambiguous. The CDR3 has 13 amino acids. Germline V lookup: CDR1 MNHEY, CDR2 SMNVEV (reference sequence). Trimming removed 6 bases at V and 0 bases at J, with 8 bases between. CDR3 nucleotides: TGTGCCAGCAGCTTAGGAGCTAACTATGGCTACACCTTC. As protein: CASSLGANYGYTF.

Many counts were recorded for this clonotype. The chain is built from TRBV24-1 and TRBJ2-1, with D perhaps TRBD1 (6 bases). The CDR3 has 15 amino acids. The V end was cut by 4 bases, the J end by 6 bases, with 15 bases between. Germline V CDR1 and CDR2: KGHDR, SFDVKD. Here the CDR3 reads CATSETGTPFNEQFF. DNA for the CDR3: TGTGCCACCAGTGAAACCGGGACACCCTTCAATGAGCAGTTCTTC.

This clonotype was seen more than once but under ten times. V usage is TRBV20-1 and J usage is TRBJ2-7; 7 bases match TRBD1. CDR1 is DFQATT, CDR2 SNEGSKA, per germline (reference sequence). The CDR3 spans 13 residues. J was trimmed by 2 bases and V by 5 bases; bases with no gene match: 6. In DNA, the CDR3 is TGCAGTGCTTCCCGGACAGGCACCTACGAGCAGTACTTC. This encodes CSASRTGTYEQYF.

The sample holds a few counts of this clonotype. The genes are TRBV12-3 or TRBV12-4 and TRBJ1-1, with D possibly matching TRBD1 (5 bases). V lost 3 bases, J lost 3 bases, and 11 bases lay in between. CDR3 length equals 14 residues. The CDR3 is CASSLEGRHTEAFF. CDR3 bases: TGTGCCAGCAGTTTGGAGGGGAGGCACACTGAAGCTTTCTTT.

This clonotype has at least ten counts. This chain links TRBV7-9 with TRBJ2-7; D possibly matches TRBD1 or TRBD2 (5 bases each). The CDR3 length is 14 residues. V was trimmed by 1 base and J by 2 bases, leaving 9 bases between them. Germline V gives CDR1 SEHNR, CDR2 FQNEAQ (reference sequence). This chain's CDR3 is CASSLGGATYEQYF. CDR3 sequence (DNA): TGTGCCAGCAGCTTAGGAGGGGCAACCTACGAGCAGTACTTC.

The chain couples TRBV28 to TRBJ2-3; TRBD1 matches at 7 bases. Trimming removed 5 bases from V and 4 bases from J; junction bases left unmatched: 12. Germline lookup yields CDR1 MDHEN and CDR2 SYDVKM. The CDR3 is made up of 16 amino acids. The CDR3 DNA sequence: TGTGCCAGCAGTCTCGAACAGGGGAGCAGTTCAGATACGCAGTATTTT. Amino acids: CASSLEQGSSSDTQYF.

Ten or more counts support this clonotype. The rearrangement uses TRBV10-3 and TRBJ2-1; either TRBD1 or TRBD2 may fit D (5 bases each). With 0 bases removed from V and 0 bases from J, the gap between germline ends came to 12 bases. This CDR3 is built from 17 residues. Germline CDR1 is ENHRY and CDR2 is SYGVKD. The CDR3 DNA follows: TGTGCCATCAGTGAGTCAGAGGGGTCGAGCTCCTACAATGAGCAGTTCTTC. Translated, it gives CAISESEGSSSYNEQFF.

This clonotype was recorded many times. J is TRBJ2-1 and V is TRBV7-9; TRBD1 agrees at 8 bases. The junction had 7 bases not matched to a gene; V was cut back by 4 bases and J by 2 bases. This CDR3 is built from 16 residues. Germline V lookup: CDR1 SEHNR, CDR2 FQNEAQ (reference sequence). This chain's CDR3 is CASSSQDRDPYNEQFF. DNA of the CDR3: TGTGCCAGCAGCTCTCAGGACAGGGATCCCTACAATGAGCAGTTCTTC.

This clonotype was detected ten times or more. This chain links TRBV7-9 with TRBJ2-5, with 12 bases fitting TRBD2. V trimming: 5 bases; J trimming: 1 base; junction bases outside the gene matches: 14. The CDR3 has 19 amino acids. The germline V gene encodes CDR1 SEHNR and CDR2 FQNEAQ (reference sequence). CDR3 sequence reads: CASSPGRGLAGMGQETQYF. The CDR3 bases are TGTGCCAGCAGCCCGGGGCGAGGACTAGCGGGAATGGGCCAAGAGACCCAGTACTTC.

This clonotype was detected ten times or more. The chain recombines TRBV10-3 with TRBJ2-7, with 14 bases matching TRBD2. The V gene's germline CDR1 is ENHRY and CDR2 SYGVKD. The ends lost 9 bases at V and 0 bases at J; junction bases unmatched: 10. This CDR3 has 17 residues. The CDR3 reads CAIGTSGRSAPSYEQYF. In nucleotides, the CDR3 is TGTGCCATTGGGACTAGCGGGAGATCGGCCCCCTCCTACGAGCAGTACTTC.

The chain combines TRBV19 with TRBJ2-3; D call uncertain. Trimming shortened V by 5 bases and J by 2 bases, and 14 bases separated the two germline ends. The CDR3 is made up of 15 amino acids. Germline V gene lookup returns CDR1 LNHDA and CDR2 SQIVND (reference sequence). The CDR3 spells CASSESIEYTDTQYF. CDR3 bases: TGTGCCAGTAGTGAATCCATTGAGTACACAGATACGCAGTATTTT.

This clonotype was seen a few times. The CDR3 DNA sequence: TGTGCCAGCAGTCTCCCCGGTAGCGCGGAGACCCAGTACTTC. This sequence encodes CASSLPGSAETQYF. The V and J genes are TRBV6-5 and TRBJ2-5, with a tentative D call TRBD2 (5 bases). The CDR3 has 14 residues. Germline V gives CDR1 MNHEY, CDR2 SVGAGI. Trimming stripped 5 bases from V and 5 bases from J, with 15 bases between.

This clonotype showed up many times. The CDR3 is CASSNGTDIYSNQPQHF. The DNA of the CDR3 is TGTGCCAGCAGTAACGGGACCGATATCTATAGCAATCAGCCCCAGCATTTT. The chain employs TRBV12-3 or TRBV12-4 and TRBJ1-5, with D possibly TRBD1 on 5 matching bases. The CDR3 length is 17 residues. V lost 5 bases to trimming and J lost 0 bases, with 17 bases between them.

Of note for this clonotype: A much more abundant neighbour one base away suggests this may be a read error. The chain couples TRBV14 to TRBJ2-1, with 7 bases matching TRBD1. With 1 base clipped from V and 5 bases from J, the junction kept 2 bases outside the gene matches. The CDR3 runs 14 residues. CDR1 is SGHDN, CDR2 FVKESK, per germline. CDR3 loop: CASSQGQGDNEQFF. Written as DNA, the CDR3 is TGTGCCAGCAGCCAAGGACAGGGCGACAATGAGCAGTTCTTC.

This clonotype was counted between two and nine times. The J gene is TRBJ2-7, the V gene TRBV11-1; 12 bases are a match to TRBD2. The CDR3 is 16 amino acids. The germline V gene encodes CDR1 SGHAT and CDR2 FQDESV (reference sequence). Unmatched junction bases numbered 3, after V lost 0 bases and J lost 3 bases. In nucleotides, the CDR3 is TGTGCCAGCAGCTTAGCCCGGGGACTAGCGGGCTACGAGCAGTACTTC. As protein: CASSLARGLAGYEQYF.

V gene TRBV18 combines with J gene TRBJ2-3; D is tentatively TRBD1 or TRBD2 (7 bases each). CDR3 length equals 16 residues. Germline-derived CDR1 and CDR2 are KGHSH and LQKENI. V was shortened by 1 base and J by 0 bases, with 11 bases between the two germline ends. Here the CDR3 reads CASSPREGASTDTQYF. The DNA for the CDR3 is TGTGCCAGCTCACCACGGGAGGGGGCTAGCACAGATACGCAGTATTTT.

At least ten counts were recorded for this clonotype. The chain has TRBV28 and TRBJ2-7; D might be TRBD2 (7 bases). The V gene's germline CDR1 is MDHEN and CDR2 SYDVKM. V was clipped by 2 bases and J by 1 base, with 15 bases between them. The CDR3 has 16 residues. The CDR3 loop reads CASSLAWAGASYEQYF. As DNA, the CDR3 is TGTGCCAGCAGTTTAGCCTGGGCGGGGGCATCCTACGAGCAGTACTTC.

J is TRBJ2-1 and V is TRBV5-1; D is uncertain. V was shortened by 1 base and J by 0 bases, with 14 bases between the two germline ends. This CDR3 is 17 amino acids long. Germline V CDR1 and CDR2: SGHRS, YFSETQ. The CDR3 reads CASSLYRADSSYNEQFF. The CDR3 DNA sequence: TGCGCCAGCAGCTTGTATCGCGCGGATAGCTCCTACAATGAGCAGTTCTTC.

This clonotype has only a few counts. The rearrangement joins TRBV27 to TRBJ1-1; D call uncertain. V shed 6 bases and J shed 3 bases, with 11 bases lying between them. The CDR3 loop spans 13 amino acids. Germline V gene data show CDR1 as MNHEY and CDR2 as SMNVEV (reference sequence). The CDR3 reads CASSPGAYTEAFF. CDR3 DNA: TGTGCCAGCAGCCCGGGCGCTTACACTGAAGCTTTCTTT.

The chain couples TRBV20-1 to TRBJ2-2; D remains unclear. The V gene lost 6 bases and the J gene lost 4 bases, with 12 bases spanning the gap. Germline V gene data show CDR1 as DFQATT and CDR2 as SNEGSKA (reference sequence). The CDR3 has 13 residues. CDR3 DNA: TGCAGTGCGAACCGGGCGCTCACCGGGGAGCTGTTTTTT. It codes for CSANRALTGELFF.

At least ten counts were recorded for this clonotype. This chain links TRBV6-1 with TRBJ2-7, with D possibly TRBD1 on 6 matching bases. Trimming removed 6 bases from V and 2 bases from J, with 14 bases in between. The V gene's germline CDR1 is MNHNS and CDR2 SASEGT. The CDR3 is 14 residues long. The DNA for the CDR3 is TGTGCCAGCAGGGATATACAGGGCGCCTACGAGCAGTACTTC. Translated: CASRDIQGAYEQYF.

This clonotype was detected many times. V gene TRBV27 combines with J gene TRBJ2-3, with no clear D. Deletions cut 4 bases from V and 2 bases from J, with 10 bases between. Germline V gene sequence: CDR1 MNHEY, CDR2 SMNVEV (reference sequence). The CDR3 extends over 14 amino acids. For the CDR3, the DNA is TGTGCCAGCAGTTCGGCTGGTTTCACAGATACGCAGTATTTT. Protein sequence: CASSSAGFTDTQYF.

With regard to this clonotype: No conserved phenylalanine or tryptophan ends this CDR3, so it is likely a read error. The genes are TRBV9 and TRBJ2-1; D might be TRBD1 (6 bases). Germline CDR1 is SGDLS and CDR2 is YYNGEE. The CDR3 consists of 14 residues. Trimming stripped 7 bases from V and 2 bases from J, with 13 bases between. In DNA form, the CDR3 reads TGTGCCAGCTCACAGGGAAGGACCTACAATGAGCAGTTCTTA. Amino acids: CASSQGRTYNEQFL.

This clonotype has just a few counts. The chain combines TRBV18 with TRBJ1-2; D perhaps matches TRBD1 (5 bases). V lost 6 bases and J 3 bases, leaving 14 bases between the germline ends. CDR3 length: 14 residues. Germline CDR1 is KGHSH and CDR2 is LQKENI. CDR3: CASSPREGDYGYTF. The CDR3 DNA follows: TGTGCCAGCTCCCCCAGGGAAGGAGACTATGGCTACACCTTC.

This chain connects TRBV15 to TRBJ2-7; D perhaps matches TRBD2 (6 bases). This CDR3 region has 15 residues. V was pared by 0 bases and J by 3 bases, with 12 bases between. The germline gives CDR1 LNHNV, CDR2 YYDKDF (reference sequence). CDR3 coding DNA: TGTGCCACCAGCAGAGATTCGGGGGTTGTCTACGAGCAGTACTTC. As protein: CATSRDSGVVYEQYF.

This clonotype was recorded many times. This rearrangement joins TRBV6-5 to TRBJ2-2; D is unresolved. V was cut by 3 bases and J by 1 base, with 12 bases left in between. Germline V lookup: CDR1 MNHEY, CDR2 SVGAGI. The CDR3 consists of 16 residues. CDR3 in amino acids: CASSYTPILNTGELFF. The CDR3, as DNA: TGTGCCAGCAGTTATACTCCAATTTTGAACACCGGGGAGCTGTTTTTT.

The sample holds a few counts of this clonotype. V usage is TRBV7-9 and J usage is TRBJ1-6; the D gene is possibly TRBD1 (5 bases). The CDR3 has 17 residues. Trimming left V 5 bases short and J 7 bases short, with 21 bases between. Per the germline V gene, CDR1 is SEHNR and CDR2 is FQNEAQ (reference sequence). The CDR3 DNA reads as TGTGCCAGCAGCCCAACTGGGACGGATCGACGAAATTCACCCCTCCACTTT. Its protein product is CASSPTGTDRRNSPLHF.